These 24 T cell receptor beta chains were sequenced from one sample in a study of blood T cell repertoires in COVID-19. The table came from immunoSEQ multiplex PCR; TCRdb's copy has only in-frame clones and leaves some out. The sample lists a few hundred thousand clones; approximately 90% were seen once. Sequencing was performed on PBMCs or T cells enriched from blood (not recorded which). These receptors came from a man in his thirties or forties who had recovered from COVID-19.

This clone was seen just once. The rearrangement uses TRBV28 and TRBJ2-7; 11 bases are a match to TRBD1. V lost 6 bases to trimming and J lost 3 bases; unmatched junction nucleotides: 1. The germline gives CDR1 MDHEN, CDR2 SYDVKM. CDR3 length: 13 residues. The CDR3 is CASRGQGGYEQYF. CDR3 bases: TGTGCCAGCAGGGGACAGGGGGGCTACGAGCAGTACTTC.

This rearrangement joins TRBV2 to TRBJ2-7, with D tentatively TRBD2 (6 bases). V lost 7 bases, J lost 4 bases, and 20 bases lay in between. CDR1 and CDR2 from the germline V gene are SNHLY and FYNNEI. The CDR3 has 15 amino acids. The CDR3 protein is CASNLPRASAYEQYF. The CDR3 DNA reads as TGTGCCAGCAACCTCCCCCGGGCTAGCGCATACGAGCAGTACTTC.

The chain employs TRBV7-9 and TRBJ1-5; 7 bases are a match to TRBD1. Germline V gene data show CDR1 as SEHNR and CDR2 as FQNEAQ (reference sequence). This CDR3 is built from 15 residues. Trimming at V came to 5 bases and at J to 6 bases, leaving 10 bases not matched to a gene. CDR3 coding DNA: TGTGCCAGCAGCCCCGACAGGGACGTTACTCAGCCCCAGCATTTT. Amino acid sequence: CASSPDRDVTQPQHF.

The chain uses TRBV10-3 and TRBJ2-2; 8 bases match TRBD1. CDR1 is ENHRY, CDR2 SYGVKD, per germline. The CDR3 runs 16 residues. Trimming took 4 bases from V and 4 from J; bases not matched to a gene: 8. CDR3 DNA sequence: TGTGCCATCAGTGCCTCTGGACAGGGTTTCACCGGGGAGCTGTTTTTT. It is translated as CAISASGQGFTGELFF.

The chain uses TRBV9 and TRBJ2-3; 11 bases are a match to TRBD1. Germline assignment: CDR1 SGDLS and CDR2 YYNGEE. The CDR3 runs 17 residues. With 3 bases clipped from V and 0 bases from J, the junction kept 6 bases outside the gene matches. Written as DNA, the CDR3 is TGTGCCAGCAGCGCCGGGACAGGGGGAGTTAGCACAGATACGCAGTATTTT. Its translation: CASSAGTGGVSTDTQYF.

V gene TRBV28 combines with J gene TRBJ2-1, with 9 nucleotides matching TRBD2. The junction had 7 bases not matched to a gene; V was cut back by 1 base and J by 12 bases. Germline CDR1 reads MDHEN; CDR2 reads SYDVKM. The CDR3 is 14 amino acids. CDR3 sequence: CASSLYPGTSTQFF. CDR3 in DNA: TGTGCCAGCAGTTTATATCCCGGGACTAGCACGCAGTTCTTC.

The rearrangement joins TRBV30 to TRBJ2-5; a possible D gene is TRBD2 (6 bases). Germline V lookup: CDR1 GTSNPN, CDR2 SVGIG (reference sequence). Trimming took 1 base from V and 3 from J, leaving 9 bases between them. The CDR3 contains 13 residues. The CDR3, as DNA: TGTGCCTGGAGTGAGCGGGTAGAAGAGACCCAGTACTTC. As protein: CAWSERVEETQYF.

The CDR3 loop reads CAWSRTGGTGELFF. The CDR3 nucleotides are TGTGCCTGGAGTAGGACAGGGGGCACCGGGGAGCTGTTTTTT. The genes are TRBV30 and TRBJ2-2; TRBD1 matches 10 bases. There are 14 residues in the CDR3. Trimming removed 2 bases from V and 4 bases from J; junction bases left unmatched: 1. Germline CDR1 and CDR2: GTSNPN and SVGIG (reference sequence).

The rearrangement joins TRBV30 to TRBJ2-2; TRBD2 agrees at 12 bases. The CDR3 is 16 amino acids. CDR1 is GTSNPN, CDR2 SVGIG, per germline (reference sequence). V was pared by 4 bases and J by 1 base, with 4 bases of the junction left unmatched. Here the CDR3 DNA reads TGTGCCTGGACGTTGGGACTAGCGGGGAACACCGGGGAGCTGTTTTTT. Translating it yields CAWTLGLAGNTGELFF.

This chain joins TRBV29-1 and TRBJ2-1; 11 positions agree with TRBD2. The germline V gene has CDR1 SQVTM and CDR2 ANQGSEA. The V and J ends lost 8 bases and 4 bases, in that order; junction bases with no gene match: 4. The CDR3 extends over 13 amino acids. CDR3: CSSTSGGYNEQFF. CDR3 nucleotides: TGCAGCTCAACTAGCGGGGGTTACAATGAGCAGTTCTTC.

This clone has only a few counts. The chain employs TRBV6-2 or TRBV6-3 and TRBJ1-2, with D maybe TRBD1 (5 bases). CDR1 and CDR2 from the germline V gene are MNHEY and SVGEGT. Trimming took off 0 bases at V and 7 bases at J, with 15 bases between the two ends. The length of the CDR3 is 15 residues. This CDR3 reads CASSYSLAGIGGYTF. CDR3 coding DNA: TGTGCCAGCAGTTACTCGCTGGCAGGGATCGGTGGCTACACCTTC.

This sequence joins TRBV21-1 and TRBJ2-3; no check of the table's D call, TRBD2, against the DNA was made. TRBV21-1 is reported as a pseudogene. The CDR3 loop spans 13 amino acids. The DNA for the CDR3 is TGTGCCAGCAGCACAAGACTTACAGATACGCAGTATTTT. The encoded protein is CASSTRLTDTQYF.

J is TRBJ2-1 and V is TRBV29-1, with a weak D call TRBD1 (6 bases). The V gene's germline CDR1 is SQVTM and CDR2 ANQGSEA. CDR3 length: 16 amino acids. V gave up 7 bases and J gave up 5 bases, with 24 bases separating them. The CDR3 DNA reads as TGCAGCGCCGGATCCTTGGGCAGGGGCTATAACAATGAGCAGTTCTTC. Amino acids: CSAGSLGRGYNNEQFF.

The chain is built from TRBV7-2 and TRBJ2-1; maybe TRBD1 (5 bases). Trimming pared 6 bases from V and 8 bases from J, leaving 11 bases between. Germline CDR1 is SGHTA and CDR2 is FQGNSA. The CDR3 runs 12 residues. The CDR3 region is CASRSMGHEQFF. The CDR3 DNA sequence: TGTGCCAGCAGGTCCATGGGGCATGAGCAGTTCTTC.

J is TRBJ1-5 and V is TRBV4-1; D gene uncertain. Trimming cost V 1 base and J 6 bases, with 10 bases left between them. The CDR3 contains 14 residues. Germline loops: CDR1 MGHRA, CDR2 YSYEKL. The CDR3 DNA is TGCGCCAGCAGCCAAGGTCAGTATGGTCAGCCCCAGCATTTT. Translated: CASSQGQYGQPQHF.

This clone was observed a few times. The chain is built from TRBV21-1 and TRBJ1-2; no DNA check was done on the table's D call, TRBD1. TRBV21-1 is a pseudogene. CDR3 size: 15 residues. As DNA, the CDR3 is TGTGCCAGCAACCAGGGGTTCGGGACAGGGTATGGCTACACCTTC. Amino acid sequence: CASNQGFGTGYGYTF.

The CDR3 spells CASCFGPGDTQYF. For the CDR3, the DNA is TGCGCCAGCTGTTTCGGCCCGGGGGATACGCAGTATTTT. This rearrangement joins TRBV5-1 to TRBJ2-3; possible D gene TRBD2, 5 bases. Trimming shortened V by 7 bases and J by 6 bases, and 15 bases separated the two germline ends. The CDR3 spans 13 residues. Germline V CDR1 and CDR2: SGHRS, YFSETQ. Combining the CDR3 with reference TRBV5-1 and TRBJ2-3 gives the whole variable domain KAGVTQTPRYLIKTRGQQVTLSCSPISGHRSVSWYQQTPGQGLQFLFEYFSETQRNKGNFPGRFSGRQFSNSRSEMNVSTLELGDSALYLCASCFGPGDTQYFGPGTRLTVL.

The rearrangement links TRBV6-5 to TRBJ2-5, with 8 bases lining up with TRBD2. Germline loops: CDR1 MNHEY, CDR2 SVGAGI. CDR3 length equals 14 residues. V gave up 4 bases and J gave up 4 bases; unmatched junction bases: 5. DNA for the CDR3: TGTGCCAGCAGTTCAGGACTAGCTGGAGAGACCCAGTACTTC. Translated, it gives CASSSGLAGETQYF.

J is TRBJ2-3 and V is TRBV19, with TRBD2 as a possible D gene (6 bases). This CDR3 has 16 residues. V was shortened by 3 bases and J by 4 bases, with 17 bases between the two germline ends. CDR1 and CDR2 from the germline V gene are LNHDA and SQIVND (reference sequence). CDR3 in amino acids: CASSIRLGGFADTQYF. In nucleotides, the CDR3 is TGTGCCAGTAGTATCCGCCTCGGGGGATTTGCAGATACGCAGTATTTT. Drawing the rest from reference TRBV19 and TRBJ2-3, the complete variable domain is DGGITQSPKYLFRKEGQNVTLSCEQNLNHDAMYWYRQDPGQGLRLIYYSQIVNDFQKGDIAEGYSVSREKKESFPLTVTSAQKNPTAFYLCASSIRLGGFADTQYFGPGTRLTVL.

This rearrangement joins TRBV3-1 (or the pseudogene TRBV3-2) to TRBJ1-2; TRBD1 matches at 7 bases. This CDR3 comprises 17 residues. Germline trimming cut 1 base from V and 4 bases from J; bases unmatched to any gene: 12. Germline CDR1 LGHDT, CDR2 YNNKEL (reference sequence). CDR3 nucleotide sequence: TGTGCCAGCAGCCAAGTTTTTCGTAAGGGGGCATTCTATGGCTACACCTTC. This encodes CASSQVFRKGAFYGYTF.

The V gene is TRBV4-1, the J gene TRBJ1-2; D gene ambiguous. This CDR3 is 15 amino acids long. V was shortened by 2 bases and J by 3 bases, with 13 bases between the two germline ends. Germline CDR1 and CDR2: MGHRA and YSYEKL. The CDR3 DNA follows: TGCGCCAGCAGCCAACCTACCGGGATCGACTATGGCTACACCTTC. As protein: CASSQPTGIDYGYTF.

The chain carries TRBV27 and TRBJ2-7, with TRBD1 matching 7 bases. This CDR3 has 13 amino acids. V dropped 8 bases and J dropped 2; count of bases not matched to a gene: 6. The V gene's germline CDR1 is MNHEY and CDR2 SMNVEV (reference sequence). The CDR3 DNA follows: TGTGCCAGCGGGGGACAGACCACCTACGAGCAGTACTTC. This gives the protein CASGGQTTYEQYF.

The chain combines TRBV2 with TRBJ2-6; the match to TRBD1 covers 7 bases. Per the germline V gene, CDR1 is SNHLY and CDR2 is FYNNEI. This CDR3 has 15 amino acids. J was trimmed by 3 bases and V by 6 bases; bases with no gene match: 5. The CDR3 region has the DNA TGTGCCAGCAGCGATAGGGGGCGTGGGGCCAACGTCCTGACTTTC. This translates into CASSDRGRGANVLTF.

This chain joins TRBV4-3 and TRBJ2-7; D gene uncertain. V was shortened by 4 bases and J by 0 bases, with 10 bases between the two germline ends. This CDR3 spans 14 amino acids. CDR1 is LGHNA, CDR2 YSLEER, per germline. For the CDR3, the DNA is TGCGCCAGCAGCCTCGCCCCCGGCTCCTACGAGCAGTACTTC. Protein sequence: CASSLAPGSYEQYF.